These T cell receptor beta chains were read from a single sample in a study of CD8+CD57+ T cells in acquired aplastic anemia. TCRdb re-derived calls from the reads in MiXCR, one entry per CDR3 protein. Of approximately 99,000 distinct CDR3 sequences in the sample, around half were seen once. The sequenced material came from sorted CD4+, CD8+, or CD8+CD57+ T cells (not recorded which) from PBMCs. These receptor sequences come from a human donor in good health, serving as a control. Both conserved end residues are part of each CDR3. D genes are given only for firm matches. Clone size appears in some rows only: once, few, many, or a class for an expanded clone.

CDR3 protein,clone size,D gene,V gene,CDR3 length
CATSRGGDYSYEQYF,-,-,TRBV15,15
CASSYFGTSAKEDSGNTIYF,-,-,TRBV6-9,20
CASSMGQPNTEAFF,few,TRBD1,TRBV19,14
CAISEGTEAFF,few,-,TRBV10-3,11
CASSTPASPLHF,many,-,TRBV5-8,12
CSVEVAGRNTGETQYF,-,-,TRBV29-1,16
CASSGTGTGTYEQYF,-,TRBD1,TRBV9,15
CSARDGASGNTIYF,many,-,TRBV20-1,14
CASSFGEAHQHF,many,-,TRBV11-3,12
CSVEWGEGGYTF,many,-,TRBV29-1,12
CASSKGGMNTEAFF,-,-,TRBV19,14
CASKSLIATNEKLFF,many,-,TRBV6-2/TRBV6-3,15
CASSPEAFF,many,-,TRBV6-1,9
CATHYYEAGANVLTF,many,-,TRBV10-3,15
CAIKGDSTDTQYF,-,-,TRBV10-3,13
CASSDQRLAGGNEQFF,-,TRBD2,TRBV10-1,16
CATSRDARNEQYF,-,-,TRBV15,13
CASSRDRAADTQYF,-,TRBD1,TRBV7-2,14
CASKTPPRTQTQYF,-,-,TRBV2,14
CASSRTVLGELFF,-,-,TRBV5-4,13
CASSQDVRQGYEAQYF,-,-,TRBV7-8,16
CASSVGPRTVSNYGYTF,-,-,TRBV9,17
CATSGEGRYGYTF,few,-,TRBV24-1,13
CAISPGAKYEQYF,many,-,TRBV10-3,13
CASSHLDTQYF,once,-,TRBV7-3,11
CASIGGSDNEQFF,-,-,TRBV25-1,13
CASSLGVLGSDQETQYF,many,-,TRBV5-1,17